This paragraph covers one T cell receptor (beta chain) sequence. These data originate in a study of T cell changes during pregnancy in multiple sclerosis. Sequencing was performed with immunoSEQ multiplex PCR; in TCRdb, only in-frame clones are kept and a portion is missing. The top ten hold approximately 5.8% of the sample, which has fewer than 60,000 clones, about 90% seen once. This sequence was found in a female donor in good health, enrolled as a control in a pregnancy study. The sample here was peripheral blood, taken in the third trimester of pregnancy.

Written as DNA, the CDR3 is TGTGCCAGCTCACCACAGAGGGGAGGATACTATGGCTACACCTTC. This translates into CASSPQRGGYYGYTF. J is TRBJ1-2 and V is TRBV18, with D tentatively TRBD1 (5 bases). CDR1 is KGHSH and CDR2 is LQKENI in the germline V gene. The V gene lost 1 base and the J gene lost 3 bases, with 12 bases spanning the gap. This CDR3 comprises 15 residues.